This T cell receptor (beta chain) is drawn from a study of control samples from healthy donors and cancer patients. Libraries were prepared by immunoSEQ multiplex PCR; TCRdb keeps only in-frame clonotypes and omits some of them. The table records approximately 90,000 clones, 90% to 95% of them present only once. The CDR3 length is 17 residues. CDR1 is SGHVS, CDR2 FQNEAQ, per germline. About this clone: The junction and the germline gene differ at one end; a read error may be behind it.

The chain employs TRBV7-8 and TRBJ2-4; 11 bases line up with TRBD2. This TCR was recovered from a woman aged 30 to 39 in good health. The source material was blood. CDR3 nucleotide sequence: TGTGCCAGCAGCCCAAAAGAACTAGCGGGAGCCCAAAACATTCAGTACTTC. It is translated as CASSPKELAGAQNIQYF.